The rows below give T cell receptor beta chains drawn from one sample of a study of read filtering for tumor transcriptome and immune sequencing. TCRdb itself ran the reads through MiXCR, one entry per CDR3 protein. The sample gives about 39,000 distinct CDR3 sequences, around an eighth of which show up once; less than 7% is in the top ten. Sequencing was done on a sample of a population of CD138-negative cells sorted from bone marrow. The receptor set was obtained from a donor aged 40 or over with multiple myeloma. The CDR3 runs from the conserved cysteine through the conserved F or W. Each record gives: V gene, D gene, J gene, clone size, CDR3 DNA, CDR3 protein. The D gene is left open where the match is weak. Rows give clone size only sometimes, using once, few, many, or a class for an expanded clone.

v_call: TRBV27; d_call: TRBD1; j_call: TRBJ1-1; clone_size: many; cdr3_nt: TGTGCCAGCAAACATCAGGGGGCTAGAACTGAAGCTTTCTTT; cdr3_aa: CASKHQGARTEAFF
v_call: TRBV6-2/TRBV6-3; d_call: -; j_call: TRBJ2-3; clone_size: many; cdr3_nt: TGTGCCAGCAGTTCGCCGGGCCTACAGTATTTT; cdr3_aa: CASSSPGLQYF
v_call: TRBV20-1; d_call: -; j_call: TRBJ2-1; clone_size: -; cdr3_nt: TGCAGTGCTAGAGGGCGATCAGTGCCCTACAATGAGCAGTTCTTC; cdr3_aa: CSARGRSVPYNEQFF
v_call: TRBV29-1; d_call: -; j_call: TRBJ2-2; clone_size: many; cdr3_nt: TGCAGCGTTGGGCTCGGCAACACCGGGGAGCTGTTTTTT; cdr3_aa: CSVGLGNTGELFF
v_call: TRBV7-2; d_call: -; j_call: TRBJ2-7; clone_size: few; cdr3_nt: TGTGCCAGCAGCTCAGGAGGGCTACTTCGCGAGCAGTACTTC; cdr3_aa: CASSSGGLLREQYF
v_call: TRBV5-4; d_call: -; j_call: TRBJ2-7; clone_size: many; cdr3_nt: TGTGCCAGCAGCTTGGGAAGTCTAAGTTCCTACGAGCAGTACTTC; cdr3_aa: CASSLGSLSSYEQYF
v_call: TRBV10-3; d_call: -; j_call: TRBJ2-7; clone_size: many; cdr3_nt: TGTGCCCACTCCGTATTGGGCTCCTACGAGCAGTACTTC; cdr3_aa: CAHSVLGSYEQYF
v_call: TRBV3-1; d_call: -; j_call: TRBJ1-5; clone_size: many; cdr3_nt: TGTGCCAGCAGCCAAGTCAGCACCGGCGCCCAGCATTTT; cdr3_aa: CASSQVSTGAQHF
v_call: TRBV20-1; d_call: -; j_call: TRBJ1-1; clone_size: many; cdr3_nt: TGCAGTGCTAGAGACGTTCGGGGAAACACTGAAGCTTTCTTT; cdr3_aa: CSARDVRGNTEAFF
v_call: TRBV10-3; d_call: TRBD1; j_call: TRBJ2-7; clone_size: many; cdr3_nt: TGTGCCGCACTACGGGACAGGGGATCCTACGAGCAGTACTTC; cdr3_aa: CAALRDRGSYEQYF
v_call: TRBV6-5; d_call: TRBD2; j_call: TRBJ2-1; clone_size: few; cdr3_nt: TGTGCCAGCAGTACCCTCACAGGACTAGGCTCCTACAAGGAGCAGTTCTTC; cdr3_aa: CASSTLTGLGSYKEQFF
v_call: TRBV15; d_call: TRBD1; j_call: TRBJ1-1; clone_size: many; cdr3_nt: TGTGCCACCAGCACTGGACAGGGAGGCACTGAAGCTTTCTTT; cdr3_aa: CATSTGQGGTEAFF
v_call: TRBV6-2/TRBV6-3; d_call: -; j_call: TRBJ2-5; clone_size: many; cdr3_nt: TGTGCCAGCAGTTATACTCTTGTTGGGGGAGAGACCCAGTACTTC; cdr3_aa: CASSYTLVGGETQYF
v_call: TRBV12-3/TRBV12-4; d_call: TRBD1; j_call: TRBJ2-6; clone_size: many; cdr3_nt: TGTGCCAGCACCCGGACAGGGGGCAGGGCCAACGTCCTGACTTTC; cdr3_aa: CASTRTGGRANVLTF
v_call: TRBV29-1; d_call: -; j_call: TRBJ2-7; clone_size: many; cdr3_nt: TGCAGCGTCATCGACTCCGGACTCGGGGGCTACGAGCAGTACTTC; cdr3_aa: CSVIDSGLGGYEQYF
v_call: TRBV12-3/TRBV12-4; d_call: -; j_call: TRBJ1-1; clone_size: few; cdr3_nt: TGTGCCAGCAGTTTTATGCCGAACACTGAAGCTTTCTTT; cdr3_aa: CASSFMPNTEAFF
v_call: TRBV5-1; d_call: -; j_call: TRBJ1-5; clone_size: many; cdr3_nt: TGCGCCAGCAGCTTGGATGGGGGGCGAGGCAATCAGCCCCAGCATTTT; cdr3_aa: CASSLDGGRGNQPQHF
v_call: TRBV5-1; d_call: -; j_call: TRBJ2-1; clone_size: many; cdr3_nt: TGCGCCACGTCTCGTTCGGGACCATACAATGAGCAGTTCTTC; cdr3_aa: CATSRSGPYNEQFF
v_call: TRBV9; d_call: -; j_call: TRBJ2-3; clone_size: many; cdr3_nt: TGTGCCAGCAGCGTAGATAGCGCGTCCAGCACAGATACGCAGTATTTT; cdr3_aa: CASSVDSASSTDTQYF
v_call: TRBV2; d_call: -; j_call: TRBJ2-1; clone_size: medium-sized; cdr3_nt: TGTGCCAGCGCCCCGGGAGTAGGGTCACATGAGCAGTTCTTC; cdr3_aa: CASAPGVGSHEQFF
v_call: TRBV20-1; d_call: -; j_call: TRBJ1-5; clone_size: once; cdr3_nt: TGCAGTGCTAGACAGGAAGGAGTTTGGTACCAGCCCCAGCATTTT; cdr3_aa: CSARQEGVWYQPQHF
v_call: TRBV5-1; d_call: -; j_call: TRBJ2-2; clone_size: many; cdr3_nt: TGCGCCAGCAGCTTGTTAGCAGGGACCGGGGAGCTGTTTTTT; cdr3_aa: CASSLLAGTGELFF
v_call: TRBV20-1; d_call: -; j_call: TRBJ2-5; clone_size: many; cdr3_nt: TGCAGTGCTAGAACAGGGGAGACCCAGTACTTC; cdr3_aa: CSARTGETQYF
v_call: TRBV7-3; d_call: TRBD1; j_call: TRBJ1-6; clone_size: many; cdr3_nt: TGTGCCAGCAGATACCACACCCGACAGGGAGGTAATTCACCCCTCCACTTT; cdr3_aa: CASRYHTRQGGNSPLHF
v_call: TRBV7-9; d_call: TRBD1; j_call: TRBJ2-2; clone_size: many; cdr3_nt: TGTGCCAGCAGCTTGAGGACAGGGGCCGGGGAGCTGTTTTTT; cdr3_aa: CASSLRTGAGELFF
v_call: TRBV12-3/TRBV12-4; d_call: -; j_call: TRBJ2-3; clone_size: many; cdr3_nt: TGTGCCAGCAGTTGGCGGGGGCCCCCCTCCGCGGATACGCAGTATTTT; cdr3_aa: CASSWRGPPSADTQYF
v_call: TRBV20-1; d_call: -; j_call: TRBJ2-5; clone_size: -; cdr3_nt: TGCAGTCCGATAGGTCGAGAGACCCAGTACTTC; cdr3_aa: CSPIGRETQYF
v_call: TRBV20-1; d_call: -; j_call: TRBJ1-5; clone_size: -; cdr3_nt: TGCAGTGCAAATAGGGGTTTTCGTCAGCCCCAGCATTTT; cdr3_aa: CSANRGFRQPQHF
v_call: TRBV2; d_call: TRBD1; j_call: TRBJ1-4; clone_size: many; cdr3_nt: TGTGCCAGCAACGGACAGGGGGCGATTAATGAAAAACTGTTTTTT; cdr3_aa: CASNGQGAINEKLFF
v_call: TRBV29-1; d_call: -; j_call: TRBJ2-1; clone_size: many; cdr3_nt: TGCAGCGTTCCGACTAGTACGGATGAGCAGTTCTTC; cdr3_aa: CSVPTSTDEQFF
v_call: TRBV28; d_call: -; j_call: TRBJ2-5; clone_size: many; cdr3_nt: TGTGCCAGCAGTGGTGGAGATAAGGGTAGGGAGACCCAGTACTTC; cdr3_aa: CASSGGDKGRETQYF
v_call: TRBV20-1; d_call: TRBD1; j_call: TRBJ2-4; clone_size: many; cdr3_nt: TGCAGTGCACGGGACAGGGGGACTGGCAAAAACATTCAGTACTTC; cdr3_aa: CSARDRGTGKNIQYF
v_call: TRBV30; d_call: -; j_call: TRBJ2-5; clone_size: many; cdr3_nt: TGTGCCTGGAAAGCGGTAGAGGTAGAGACCCAGTACTTC; cdr3_aa: CAWKAVEVETQYF
v_call: TRBV5-1; d_call: TRBD2; j_call: TRBJ2-1; clone_size: many; cdr3_nt: TGCGCCAGCAGCTTGGGCGGACTAGCGCAGTTCTTC; cdr3_aa: CASSLGGLAQFF
v_call: TRBV9; d_call: -; j_call: TRBJ2-5; clone_size: many; cdr3_nt: TGTGCCAGCAGCGTAGAGTCGGCCCAGGCGACCCAGTACTTC; cdr3_aa: CASSVESAQATQYF
v_call: TRBV5-1; d_call: -; j_call: TRBJ1-1; clone_size: -; cdr3_nt: TGCGCCAGCGGCCCAGGGGCTGGGAACACTGAAGCTTTCTTT; cdr3_aa: CASGPGAGNTEAFF
v_call: TRBV27; d_call: -; j_call: TRBJ2-7; clone_size: many; cdr3_nt: TGTGCCAGCAGTTTAGCGGGACGGCCCTACGAGCAGTACTTC; cdr3_aa: CASSLAGRPYEQYF
v_call: TRBV7-9; d_call: TRBD1; j_call: TRBJ2-5; clone_size: -; cdr3_nt: TGTGCCAGCAGCCCAACACCATTCGGGACAGGGGGCGAAGAGACCCAGTACTTC; cdr3_aa: CASSPTPFGTGGEETQYF
v_call: TRBV29-1; d_call: -; j_call: TRBJ1-1; clone_size: many; cdr3_nt: TGCAGCGTTGAAGGACTAAGAAAAGCTTTCTTT; cdr3_aa: CSVEGLRKAFF
v_call: TRBV20-1; d_call: -; j_call: TRBJ1-1; clone_size: many; cdr3_nt: TGCAGTGCTAGAGATATGGGCACTGAAGCTTTCTTT; cdr3_aa: CSARDMGTEAFF
v_call: TRBV6-5; d_call: -; j_call: TRBJ1-3; clone_size: many; cdr3_nt: TGTGCCAGCAGTTACCGGGGGGCAACATATCGGGGGGGAAACACCATATATTTT; cdr3_aa: CASSYRGATYRGGNTIYF
v_call: TRBV5-1; d_call: -; j_call: TRBJ2-7; clone_size: -; cdr3_nt: TGCGCCAGCAGCTTGGGTCCTAGTGGTCCCTCCTACGAGCAGTACTTC; cdr3_aa: CASSLGPSGPSYEQYF
v_call: TRBV11-2; d_call: -; j_call: TRBJ2-7; clone_size: many; cdr3_nt: TGTGCCAGCAGCCCCACCGCCGGGGGTTGGGACGAGCAGTACTTC; cdr3_aa: CASSPTAGGWDEQYF
v_call: TRBV29-1; d_call: -; j_call: TRBJ2-7; clone_size: few; cdr3_nt: TGCAGCGTTTCCGGGGGCTCAAGGTACAGCGAGCAGTACTTC; cdr3_aa: CSVSGGSRYSEQYF
v_call: TRBV10-3; d_call: -; j_call: TRBJ1-1; clone_size: many; cdr3_nt: TGTGCCATCAGTCCCGGGGACACTGAAGCTTTCTTT; cdr3_aa: CAISPGDTEAFF
v_call: TRBV29-1; d_call: -; j_call: TRBJ2-7; clone_size: -; cdr3_nt: TGCAGCGTTGAAGGTGGGGCGAAATACGATGAGCAGTACTTC; cdr3_aa: CSVEGGAKYDEQYF
v_call: TRBV11-1; d_call: TRBD1; j_call: TRBJ2-7; clone_size: many; cdr3_nt: TGTGCCAGCAGCCTTGGACAGGGCTCCCTCTCCTACGAGCAGTACTTC; cdr3_aa: CASSLGQGSLSYEQYF
v_call: TRBV24-1; d_call: TRBD1; j_call: TRBJ2-1; clone_size: many; cdr3_nt: TGTGCCACCAGTGAACCCGGACAGGGGTACAATGAGCAGTTCTTC; cdr3_aa: CATSEPGQGYNEQFF
v_call: TRBV10-1; d_call: -; j_call: TRBJ2-7; clone_size: many; cdr3_nt: TGCGCCAGCAGTGAGGCCGGGACGGCAAGCTCCTACGAGCAGTACTTC; cdr3_aa: CASSEAGTASSYEQYF